The TCR beta chain described here comes from a study of T cells in Graves' hyperthyroidism and ophthalmopathy (dated by TCRdb to between 2018 and 2021). Study-level background: Peripheral blood was collected at initial diagnosis, before any treatment. A discovery cohort of around 98 patients, roughly 45 with Graves' ophthalmopathy and approximately 57 with stable Graves' hyperthyroidism, was used to find distinguishing TCR V-J signatures. An independent validation cohort of some 18 hyperthyroidism patients and approximately 17 patients who later progressed to ophthalmopathy tested prospective prediction of ophthalmopathy. For training and testing, the roughly 93 patients in the discovery cohort were randomly divided in a 7:3 ratio. The study also compared thyroid tissue and blood T-cell repertoires from a handful of Graves' hyperthyroidism patients. After blood sampling, hyperthyroidism patients were treated with methimazole at a starting dose of 30 mg daily, and ophthalmopathy patients were treated with high-dose intravenous methylprednisolone. The paper describes TCR Vbeta CDR3 sequencing of roughly 130 peripheral blood samples, made up of about 41 ophthalmopathy patients, around 78 hyperthyroidism patients and some 17 progressor patients. The study at large found these results: Sample size was not statistically predetermined, and investigators were not blinded to group allocation. A model built on a 13 V-J signature distinguished ophthalmopathy from stable hyperthyroidism, reaching about 88% sensitivity and about 81% specificity in cross-validation and 80%/75% in testing. In validation, the model predicted progression to ophthalmopathy with approximately 69% sensitivity and less than 80% specificity, a median of about 6.7 months before onset. Most expanded thyroid clonotypes (frequency above 0.001) were also detected in blood, a finding suggesting that blood repertoires may reflect thyroid immune responses.

Ophthalmopathy patients had moderately to severely active disease, with a Clinical Activity Score of 3 or more, a NOSPECS grade of 4 or more, and a disease duration of less than 3 months. The study excluded patients with uncontrolled infections, other autoimmune diseases, pregnancy or lactation. Clinical symptoms, serum thyroxine and TRAb, thyroid ultrasound, and orbital computed tomography formed the basis for the diagnoses. Ficoll-Paque density gradient centrifugation was used to isolate PBMCs from approximately 10 ml of fresh peripheral blood. Total RNA was extracted using Trizol reagent, and RNA quality was assessed on an Agilent 2100 Bioanalyzer. Of note for this clonotype: Its antigen is still unknown. No qualities accompany the bases; no much larger clone lies one base away.

The CDR3, cysteine through phenylalanine, is 16 amino acids long. Solely the CDR3 DNA is kept, with 48 bases framed from the first base. The V and J ends are trimmed by 5 bases and 0 bases, leaving 11 bases between them. From the germline V gene, CDR1 is SGHTA and CDR2 is FQGNSA. The TCR beta CDR3 regions were amplified from RNA transcripts. For the first round of RT-PCR on the TCR CDR3, the HTBI primer set was used together with the Qiagen OneStep RT-PCR kit. Libraries were constructed in a second round of multiplex PCR, after which size selection and purification were performed. The libraries were sequenced on an Illumina HiSeq2000 using paired-end 100 bp reads. The published analysis was carried out like this. Raw data were processed with SOAPnuke, discarding reads with adapters, uncalled bases, mean Phred below 15, or no exact constant-primer or identifier match. High-quality paired reads were merged using COPE v1.2.5, and each unique nucleotide sequence was defined as a clonotype. MiTCR v1.1 was used to align the clonotypes against IMGT TRBV, TRBD and TRBJ reference segments. Analysis was restricted to V-J combinations with a frequency above 0.0001, which covered roughly 99% of repertoires. A TCS score was defined as the ratio of F50 (clonal expansion) to E x V (chaos), with BLOSUM62-based TCRdist applied between CDR3 peptides within each V-J. Welch's t-statistics and random forest reduced around 510 V-J features to 13, which were used in a naive Bayes classifier (R e1071). TCRdb passed the public sequencing reads through fastp at Q25 and MiXCR, retaining productive beta sequences. CDR3 protein duplicates are merged, each entry listing the most common genes and DNA. The V and J calls and clone size are TCRdb's, not the authors'. The sample records more than 500,000 distinct CDR3 sequences, 15% to 20% of which are singletons. Together, the top ten hold 25% to 30% of the sample.

The receptor was derived from a woman aged 25-40 years with Graves' ophthalmopathy. The material sequenced was blood. Recombination connected TRBV7-2 to TRBJ1-6, with the D segment identity uncertain. The CDR3 corresponds to CASSRTGNSYNSPLHF. The DNA sequence follows: TGTGCCAGCAGCCGAACGGGGAACTCCTATAATTCACCCCTCCACTTT. Supplemented by the reference TRBV7-2 and TRBJ1-6 proteins around the CDR3, the complete variable domain is GAGVSQSPSNKVTEKGKDVELRCDPISGHTALYWYRQSLGQGLEFLIYFQGNSAPDKSGLPSDRFSAERTGGSVSTLTIQRTQQEDSAVYLCASSRTGNSYNSPLHFGNGTRLTVT.